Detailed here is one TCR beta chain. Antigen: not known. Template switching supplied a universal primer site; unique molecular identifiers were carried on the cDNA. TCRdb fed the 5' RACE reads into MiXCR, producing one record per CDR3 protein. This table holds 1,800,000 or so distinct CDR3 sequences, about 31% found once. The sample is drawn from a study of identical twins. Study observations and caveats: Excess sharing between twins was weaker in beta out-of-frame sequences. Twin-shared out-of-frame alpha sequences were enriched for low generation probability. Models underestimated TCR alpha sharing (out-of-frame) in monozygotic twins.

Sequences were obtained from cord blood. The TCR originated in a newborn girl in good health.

CDR3 in DNA: TGTGCCAGCAGCTTATTTCGCGGAAGCGGGGCCTACAATGAGCAGTTCTTC. Encoded protein: CASSLFRGSGAYNEQFF. This chain joins TRBV7-2 and TRBJ2-1; 7 nucleotides match TRBD2. Trimming took 2 bases from V and 2 from J; bases not matched to a gene: 9. CDR1 SGHTA and CDR2 FQGNSA come from the germline V gene. The CDR3 covers 17 residues. Filled out from reference TRBV7-2 and TRBJ2-1, the complete variable domain reads GAGVSQSPSNKVTEKGKDVELRCDPISGHTALYWYRQSLGQGLEFLIYFQGNSAPDKSGLPSDRFSAERTGGSVSTLTIQRTQQEDSAVYLCASSLFRGSGAYNEQFFGPGTRLTVL.